The next 4 T cell receptor beta chains were all read from a single sample in a study of T cells after yellow fever vaccination. TCRdb reprocessed the 5' RACE reads via MiXCR and lists one record per CDR3 protein. In the table there are about 310,000 distinct CDR3 sequences, around 3.6% of which are singletons. The sample in question was PBMCs, obtained on the day of the yellow fever booster vaccination. These receptors were obtained from a man younger than 35 who received the YFV17D yellow fever vaccine.

This clonotype was counted at least ten times. This rearrangement joins TRBV7-2 to TRBJ2-7, with no clear D. The CDR3 extends over 13 amino acids. The V end was cut by 7 bases, the J end by 1 base, with 11 bases between. Per the germline V gene, CDR1 is SGHTA and CDR2 is FQGNSA. CDR3 loop: CASTPGSSYEQYF. DNA of the CDR3: TGTGCCAGCACCCCCGGTTCTTCCTACGAGCAGTACTTC.

This clonotype came up many times. Sequence at one end of the junction differs from germline and may be a read error. The V gene is TRBV7-2, the J gene TRBJ2-3; no clear D gene. Germline values: CDR1 SGHTA, CDR2 FQGNSA. The CDR3 is 14 amino acids. The CDR3 spells CASSLRQTTDTQYF. The DNA of the CDR3 is TGCGCCAGCAGCTTACGACAAACCACAGATACGCAGTATTTT. Using reference TRBV7-2 and TRBJ2-3 for the parts outside the CDR3, the full variable domain is GAGVSQSPSNKVTEKGKDVELRCDPISGHTALYWYRQSLGQGLEFLIYFQGNSAPDKSGLPSDRFSAERTGGSVSTLTIQRTQQEDSAVYLCASSLRQTTDTQYFGPGTRLTVL.

This clonotype turned up a few times. The chain combines TRBV10-3 with TRBJ1-3, with D possibly matching TRBD1 (5 bases). Trimming pared 0 bases from V and 0 bases from J, leaving 9 bases between. CDR1 is ENHRY and CDR2 is SYGVKD in the germline V gene. This CDR3 has 16 amino acids. The CDR3 DNA follows: TGTGCCATCAGTGAGTCGGGGGGAAGCTCTGGAAACACCATATATTTT. Its protein is CAISESGGSSGNTIYF.

This chain connects TRBV5-4 to TRBJ2-3, with 9 positions matching TRBD2. Per the germline V gene, CDR1 is SGHNT and CDR2 is YYREEE (reference sequence). The CDR3 has 15 residues. Trimming at V came to 5 bases and at J to 4 bases, leaving 8 bases not matched to a gene. The CDR3 DNA reads TGTGCCAGCAGACCTGCGGGGGGGCCTTCAGATACGCAGTATTTT. Translating gives CASRPAGGPSDTQYF.